Shown below are 18 T cell receptor beta chains from a single sample sequenced in a study of blood T cell repertoires in COVID-19. Data came from immunoSEQ multiplex PCR; TCRdb stores just in-frame clones and leaves some out. The top ten hold less than 10% of the sample, which has fewer than 50,000 clones, approximately 82% seen once. The specimen sequenced was peripheral blood. The receptors originated from a human donor in a cohort sampled during active COVID-19.

The chain links TRBV18 to TRBJ2-1; possible D gene TRBD1, 6 bases. The germline CDR1 and CDR2 sequences are KGHSH and LQKENI. This CDR3 has 16 residues. The V and J ends lost 4 bases and 6 bases respectively, with 19 bases between them. DNA for the CDR3: TGTGCCAGCTCACAGGGCCCGGTACAGGGTGGCAATGAGCAGTTCTTC. It specifies CASSQGPVQGGNEQFF. The full variable domain, its missing parts supplied by reference TRBV18 and TRBJ2-1, is NAGVMQNPRHLVRRRGQEARLRCSPMKGHSHVYWYRQLPEEGLKFMVYLQKENIIDESGMPKERFSAEFPKEGPSILRIQQVVRGDSAAYFCASSQGPVQGGNEQFFGPGTRLTVL.

The CDR3, as DNA: TGTGCCAGCTCACCAGGACAGGGCCTAAGCAATCAGCCCCAGCATTTT. As protein: CASSPGQGLSNQPQHF. The rearrangement uses TRBV18 and TRBJ1-5; 8 nucleotides agree with TRBD1. V dropped 2 bases and J dropped 1; count of bases not matched to a gene: 4. This CDR3 has 16 residues. Germline CDR1 reads KGHSH; CDR2 reads LQKENI. Full variable domain (outside the CDR3, taken from reference TRBV18 and TRBJ1-5): NAGVMQNPRHLVRRRGQEARLRCSPMKGHSHVYWYRQLPEEGLKFMVYLQKENIIDESGMPKERFSAEFPKEGPSILRIQQVVRGDSAAYFCASSPGQGLSNQPQHFGDGTRLSIL.

The V and J genes are TRBV19 and TRBJ2-2; D may be TRBD2 (6 bases). The germline V gene has CDR1 LNHDA and CDR2 SQIVND (reference sequence). The germline V and J ends were trimmed by 6 bases and 1 base, with 9 bases remaining between them. The CDR3 extends over 14 amino acids. CDR3 protein: CASRPGGNTGELFF. DNA for the CDR3: TGTGCCAGTAGACCCGGGGGGAACACCGGGGAGCTGTTTTTT.

This clone was seen once. V usage is TRBV4-3 and J usage is TRBJ2-7; perhaps TRBD2 as D (6 bases). The CDR3 is made up of 14 amino acids. Germline-derived CDR1 and CDR2 are LGHNA and YSLEER. V dropped 4 bases and J dropped 0 bases, with 10 bases sitting between them. CDR3 region: CASSRWRGSYEQYF. The CDR3 DNA sequence: TGCGCCAGCAGCCGATGGAGGGGCTCCTACGAGCAGTACTTC.

The V call is TRBV3-1 (or the pseudogene TRBV3-2), the J call TRBJ2-1; TRBD2 aligns across 14 bases. Germline V CDR1 and CDR2: LGHDT, YNNKEL (reference sequence). CDR3 size: 14 residues. The ends lost 4 bases at V and 7 bases at J; junction bases unmatched: 0. The CDR3 coding sequence is TGTGCCAGCAGCCGACTAGCGGGAGGGAATGAGCAGTTCTTC. Its protein is CASSRLAGGNEQFF.

The chain uses TRBV15 and TRBJ2-3; 7 nucleotides line up with TRBD1. The CDR3 consists of 16 residues. CDR1 is LNHNV, CDR2 YYDKDF, per germline (reference sequence). Trimming cost V 3 bases and J 1 base; bases outside gene matches: 7. The CDR3 protein is CATSSYRGGGTDTQYF. CDR3 sequence (DNA): TGTGCCACCAGCAGTTACAGGGGTGGAGGCACAGATACGCAGTATTTT.

The rearrangement joins TRBV14 to TRBJ2-2; D gene ambiguous. CDR1 and CDR2 from the germline V gene are SGHDN and FVKESK. V shed 4 bases and J shed 1 base, with 10 bases lying between them. The CDR3 runs to 15 residues. The CDR3, as DNA: TGTGCCAGCAGCCCTCAGATATTGAACACCGGGGAGCTGTTTTTT. Protein product: CASSPQILNTGELFF. The variable domain in full, completed from reference TRBV14 and TRBJ2-2, reads EAGVTQFPSHSVIEKGQTVTLRCDPISGHDNLYWYRRVMGKEIKFLLHFVKESKQDESGMPNNRFLAERTGGTYSTLKVQPAELEDSGVYFCASSPQILNTGELFFGEGSRLTVL.

V is TRBV3-1 (or the pseudogene TRBV3-2) and J is TRBJ2-1; TRBD2 matches at 15 bases. V lost 4 bases and J lost 7; bases outside the gene matches: 8. The length of the CDR3 is 17 residues. Germline V lookup: CDR1 LGHDT, CDR2 YNNKEL (reference sequence). Here the CDR3 reads CASSPPGTSGRWNEQFF. The CDR3 bases are TGTGCCAGCAGCCCCCCCGGGACTAGCGGGAGGTGGAATGAGCAGTTCTTC.

The chain recombines TRBV5-4 with TRBJ2-2; D might be TRBD2 (6 bases). Trimming removed 0 bases at V and 7 bases at J, with 25 bases between. The length of the CDR3 is 19 residues. Germline values: CDR1 SGHNT, CDR2 YYREEE (reference sequence). In DNA form, the CDR3 reads TGTGCCAGCAGCTTGGGGGCTGGGGGAGGCGTCCGTGGTGGCGGGGAGCTGTTTTTT. Its protein product is CASSLGAGGGVRGGGELFF.

This chain uses TRBV9 with TRBJ1-1; D gene unclear. Germline assignment: CDR1 SGDLS and CDR2 YYNGEE. Trimming pared 0 bases from V and 3 bases from J, leaving 6 bases between. The length of the CDR3 is 13 residues. CDR3 protein: CASSVGKYTEAFF. The CDR3 nucleotides are TGTGCCAGCAGCGTAGGTAAATACACTGAAGCTTTCTTT.

The chain is built from TRBV27 and TRBJ2-7; 15 bases match TRBD2. Per the germline V gene, CDR1 is MNHEY and CDR2 is SMNVEV (reference sequence). The CDR3 is 17 amino acids. V shed 2 bases and J 4 bases; nucleotides not matched to a gene: 6. The CDR3 is CASSLVPGLAGGYEQYF. CDR3 DNA: TGTGCCAGCAGTTTAGTTCCGGGACTAGCGGGAGGATACGAGCAGTACTTC.

The chain links TRBV7-3 to TRBJ2-3, with D perhaps matching TRBD2 (5 bases). Germline V CDR1 and CDR2: SGHTA, FQGTGA. Between the trimmed V and J ends, which lost 3 bases and 4 bases, there was a span of 11 bases. This CDR3 has 14 residues. The CDR3, as DNA: TGTGCCAGCAGCTTGGGGAGTTTCGCAGATACGCAGTATTTT. Amino acids: CASSLGSFADTQYF.

The J gene is TRBJ2-2, the V gene TRBV6-5; TRBD2 matches at 11 bases. The CDR3 contains 15 residues. CDR1 is MNHEY, CDR2 SVGAGI, per germline. The junction had 6 bases not matched to a gene; V was cut back by 8 bases and J by 4 bases. CDR3 protein: CASVSGRAGTGELFF. The CDR3 bases are TGTGCCAGCGTTAGCGGGAGGGCGGGCACCGGGGAGCTGTTTTTT.

The table lists this clone with a few counts. The chain uses TRBV28 and TRBJ1-2, with 8 nucleotides matching TRBD1. The V gene end was trimmed by 5 bases and the J gene end by 4 bases; junction bases not matched to a gene: 6. Germline V gene lookup returns CDR1 MDHEN and CDR2 SYDVKM. The CDR3 has 14 amino acids. CDR3 residues: CASSLPRGPYGYTF. The CDR3 region has the DNA TGTGCCAGCAGTCTCCCCAGGGGGCCCTATGGCTACACCTTC.

As regards this clone: A junction boundary mismatches the germline segment, possibly from a read error. V gene TRBV7-2 combines with J gene TRBJ2-7, with TRBD2 identical over 10 bases. From germline, CDR1 is SGHTA and CDR2 FQGNSA. There are 15 residues in the CDR3. CDR3 nucleotide sequence: TGTGCCAGCAGCCCGTCTAGCGGGGGTTCCTACGAGCGGTACTTC. Translated, it gives CASSPSSGGSYERYF.

The V gene is TRBV19, the J gene TRBJ2-2; D not resolved. V lost 3 bases to trimming and J lost 1 base, with 6 bases between them. The CDR3 spans 14 residues. Per the germline V gene, CDR1 is LNHDA and CDR2 is SQIVND (reference sequence). CDR3 loop: CASSMSGNTGELFF. In DNA, the CDR3 is TGTGCCAGTAGTATGTCCGGGAACACCGGGGAGCTGTTTTTT.

This clone showed up just once. This rearrangement joins TRBV6-6 to TRBJ1-5; 9 bases fit TRBD1. The V and J ends lost 2 bases and 5 bases, in that order; junction bases with no gene match: 1. The CDR3 covers 14 residues. Germline V gene sequence: CDR1 MNHNY, CDR2 SVGAGI (reference sequence). CDR3 residues: CASSYGTGYQPQHF. CDR3 DNA sequence: TGTGCCAGCAGTTACGGGACAGGGTATCAGCCCCAGCATTTT.

This chain uses TRBV24-1 with TRBJ2-3; the D gene is possibly TRBD2 (5 bases). Trimming left V 6 bases short and J 0 bases short, with 15 bases between. The CDR3 has 16 residues. CDR1 KGHDR and CDR2 SFDVKD come from the germline V gene. The CDR3 is CATSPGERASTDTQYF. CDR3 DNA sequence: TGTGCCACCAGTCCCGGGGAGCGCGCAAGCACAGATACGCAGTATTTT.